This TCR beta chain was retrieved from a study of tumor-infiltrating lymphocytes in primary liver carcinoma. The researchers produced TCR beta cDNA from roughly 550 ng total RNA with a constant-region primer. Three nested multiplex PCR rounds, a slightly modified ARM-PCR method, built the TCR beta libraries. PCR rounds one and two used TRBV1-TRBV30 forward primers with a C-beta reverse primer for approximately 10 cycles each. A single record per CDR3 protein comes from TCRdb applying MiXCR to the multiplex PCR reads. The sample carries fewer than 250,000 distinct CDR3 sequences, approximately 80% recorded once. The CDR3 runs 14 residues. The V end was cut by 8 bases, the J end by 0 bases, with 14 bases between. Germline V gene sequence: CDR1 SGHDT, CDR2 YYEEEE. Co-extraction of RNA and DNA was performed on roughly 17-32 mg of unsorted bulk tissue. Patients carried chronic HBV infection without prior treatment. Tumor regions sampled: superior, inferior, left, right poles, and centre.

This clonotype originated in a man aged 40-49 years with primary liver carcinoma and hepatitis B virus infection. The sequencing input was tumor tissue from primary liver carcinoma. The rearrangement joins TRBV5-6 to TRBJ2-5, with D tentatively TRBD2 (5 bases). CDR3 residues: CASSLEANQETQYF. DNA of the CDR3: TGTGCCAGTAGTTTGGAGGCTAACCAAGAGACCCAGTACTTC.